Given below is one T cell receptor beta chain in context. In the authors' workflow: Reference gene primers were amplified, and this amplification served to estimate nucleated cell counts. Method: immunoSEQ multiplex PCR; TCRdb's copy keeps in-frame clones and lacks some. V, J and clone size derive from that table, while D and trimming were established from the DNA sequence. The sample consists of hundreds of thousands of clones, roughly 80% of them appearing once. The sample originates from a study of blood T cell repertoires in COVID-19. As for the study in general: COVID-19 samples collected from the United States, Italy and Spain covered acute and convalescent phases.

Enrolled during active infection, Seattle patients were then followed longitudinally. The germline CDR1 and CDR2 sequences are MNHEY and SVGEGT. The CDR3 has 14 amino acids. With V trimmed by 5 bases and J by 2 bases, 5 bases remained unmatched. The receptor was derived from a woman older than 75 with COVID-19, enrolled during active disease. The genes are TRBV6-2 or TRBV6-3 and TRBJ1-2; 7 nucleotides match TRBD1. What was sequenced was peripheral blood. CDR3 amino acids: CASSQWGQNYGYTF. CDR3 in DNA: TGTGCCAGCAGTCAATGGGGACAGAACTATGGCTACACCTTC.